This TCR beta chain was sequenced for a study of T cells in Graves' hyperthyroidism and ophthalmopathy. Amplified TCR beta CDR3 regions derived from RNA transcripts. The TCR CDR3 was amplified in a first-round RT-PCR using the HTBI primer set. TCRdb processed the multiplex PCR reads anew with MiXCR; each CDR3 protein has one entry. This table holds hundreds of thousands of distinct CDR3 sequences, 45% found once. This CDR3 comprises 13 residues. Trimming shortened V by 4 bases and J by 2 bases, and 9 bases separated the two germline ends. Per the germline V gene, CDR1 is MNHNS and CDR2 is SASEGT. The sequence was obtained from an adult man with Graves' disease, either hyperthyroidism or ophthalmopathy (not recorded which). The material sequenced was peripheral blood or thyroid tissue (not recorded which). The chain combines TRBV6-1 with TRBJ2-7; a weak D match, TRBD1 (6 bases). CDR3 in amino acids: CASSGQDAYEQYF. CDR3 DNA: TGTGCCAGCAGTGGACAGGACGCCTACGAGCAGTACTTC.